This TCR beta chain was profiled in a study of cytomegalovirus exposure and HLA in healthy donors. PCR amplification relied on 60 Vbeta primers (plus 13 Jbeta primers). Profiled with immunoSEQ multiplex PCR; TCRdb holds only in-frame clones, not every one. Recorded for this sample: 90,000 to 130,000 clones. Per the germline V gene, CDR1 is SGHDT and CDR2 is YYEEEE. Trimming removed 2 bases at V and 7 bases at J, with 13 bases between. CDR3 size: 13 residues. The source material was PBMCs. The clonotype originates from a young man in good health and CMV-seronegative. V is TRBV5-6 and J is TRBJ2-7; D perhaps matches TRBD1 (6 bases). The CDR3 DNA reads as TGTGCCAGCAGCTTACAGGGTTTACAGGAGCAGTACTTC. It codes for CASSLQGLQEQYF.